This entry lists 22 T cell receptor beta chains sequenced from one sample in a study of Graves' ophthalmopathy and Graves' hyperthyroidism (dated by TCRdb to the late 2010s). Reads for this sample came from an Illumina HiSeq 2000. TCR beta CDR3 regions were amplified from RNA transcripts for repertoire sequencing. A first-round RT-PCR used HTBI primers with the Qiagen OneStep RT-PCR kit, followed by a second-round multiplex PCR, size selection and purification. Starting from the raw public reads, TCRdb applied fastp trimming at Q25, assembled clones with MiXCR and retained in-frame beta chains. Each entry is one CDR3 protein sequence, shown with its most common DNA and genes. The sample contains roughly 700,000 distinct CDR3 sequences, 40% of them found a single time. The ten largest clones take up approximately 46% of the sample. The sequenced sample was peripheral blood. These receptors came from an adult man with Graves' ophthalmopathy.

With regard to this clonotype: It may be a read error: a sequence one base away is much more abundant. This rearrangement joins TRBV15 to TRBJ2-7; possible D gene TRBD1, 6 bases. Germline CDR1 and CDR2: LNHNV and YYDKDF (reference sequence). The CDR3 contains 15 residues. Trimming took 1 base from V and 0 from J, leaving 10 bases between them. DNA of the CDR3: TGTGCCACCAGCAGAGTTGCAGGGGACTCCTACGAGCAGTACTTC. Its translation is CATSRVAGDSYEQYF.

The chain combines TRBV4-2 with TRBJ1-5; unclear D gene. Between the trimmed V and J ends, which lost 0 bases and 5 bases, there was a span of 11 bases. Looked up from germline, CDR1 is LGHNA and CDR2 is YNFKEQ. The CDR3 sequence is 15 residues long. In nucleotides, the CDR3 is TGTGCCAGCAGCCAAGACTTTACGTCTCATCAGCCCCAGCATTTT. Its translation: CASSQDFTSHQPQHF.

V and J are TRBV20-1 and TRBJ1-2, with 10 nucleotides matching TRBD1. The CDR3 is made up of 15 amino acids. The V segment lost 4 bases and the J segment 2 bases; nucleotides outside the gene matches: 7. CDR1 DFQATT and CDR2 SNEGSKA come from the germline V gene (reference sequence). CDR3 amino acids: CSAIDRGRRNYGYTF. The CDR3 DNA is TGCAGTGCTATTGACAGGGGGCGCAGAAACTATGGCTACACCTTC.

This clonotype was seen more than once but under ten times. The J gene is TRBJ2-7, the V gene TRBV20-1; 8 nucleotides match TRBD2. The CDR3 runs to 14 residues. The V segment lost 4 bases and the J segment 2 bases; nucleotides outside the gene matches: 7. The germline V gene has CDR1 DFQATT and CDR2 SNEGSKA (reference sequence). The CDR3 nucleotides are TGCAGTGCTAAAGCGGGGGTCCACCCCTACGAGCAGTACTTC. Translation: CSAKAGVHPYEQYF.

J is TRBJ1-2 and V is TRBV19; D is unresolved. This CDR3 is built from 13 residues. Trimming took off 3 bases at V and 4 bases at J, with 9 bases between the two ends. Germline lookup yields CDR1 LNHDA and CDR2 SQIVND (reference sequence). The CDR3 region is CASSMGRPYGYTF. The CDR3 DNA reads TGTGCCAGTAGTATGGGCAGACCCTATGGCTACACCTTC.

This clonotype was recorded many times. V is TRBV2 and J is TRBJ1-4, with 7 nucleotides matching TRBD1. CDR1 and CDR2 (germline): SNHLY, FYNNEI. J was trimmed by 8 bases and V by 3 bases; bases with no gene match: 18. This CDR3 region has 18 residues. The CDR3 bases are TGTGCCAGCAGTGATGGGAGGACAGGCGCGAAGGCACAAGAAAAACTGTTTTTT. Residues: CASSDGRTGAKAQEKLFF.

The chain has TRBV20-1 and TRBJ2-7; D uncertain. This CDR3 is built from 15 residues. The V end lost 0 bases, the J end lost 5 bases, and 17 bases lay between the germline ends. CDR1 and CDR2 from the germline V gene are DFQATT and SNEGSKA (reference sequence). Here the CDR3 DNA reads TGCAGTGCTAGAGATCCCAGCGTCTTGGGCGACGAGCAGTACTTC. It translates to CSARDPSVLGDEQYF.

CDR3 sequence reads: CASSQGGTSNQPQHF. CDR3 nucleotides: TGCGCCAGCAGCCAAGGGGGTACGAGCAATCAGCCCCAGCATTTT. The chain carries TRBV10-2 and TRBJ1-5, with a possible D match to TRBD1 (6 bases). V was cut by 6 bases and J by 1 base, with 13 bases left in between. CDR1 and CDR2 from the germline V gene are WSHSY and SAAADI. This CDR3 comprises 15 residues.

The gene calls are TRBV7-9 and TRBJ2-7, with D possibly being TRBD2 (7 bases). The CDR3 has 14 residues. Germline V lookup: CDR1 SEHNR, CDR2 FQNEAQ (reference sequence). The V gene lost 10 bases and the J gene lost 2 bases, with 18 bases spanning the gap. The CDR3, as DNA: TGTGCCACCGACGAAGGGGGGGACACCTACGAGCAGTACTTC. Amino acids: CATDEGGDTYEQYF.

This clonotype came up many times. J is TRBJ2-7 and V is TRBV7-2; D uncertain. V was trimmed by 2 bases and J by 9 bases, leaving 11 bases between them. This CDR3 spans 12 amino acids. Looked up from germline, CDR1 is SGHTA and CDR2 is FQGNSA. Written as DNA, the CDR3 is TGTGCCAGCAGCTTAATGTTAAGGTCGCAGTACTTC. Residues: CASSLMLRSQYF.

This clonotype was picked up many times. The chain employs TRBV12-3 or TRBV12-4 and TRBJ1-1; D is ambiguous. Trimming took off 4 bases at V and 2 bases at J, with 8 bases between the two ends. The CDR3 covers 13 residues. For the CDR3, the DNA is TGTGCCAGCAGTTATAGGGCTAACACTGAAGCTTTCTTT. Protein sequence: CASSYRANTEAFF.

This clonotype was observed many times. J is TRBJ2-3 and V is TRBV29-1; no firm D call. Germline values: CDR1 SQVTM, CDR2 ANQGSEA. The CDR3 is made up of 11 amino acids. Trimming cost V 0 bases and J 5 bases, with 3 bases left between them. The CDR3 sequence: CSVEEGDTQYF. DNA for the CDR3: TGCAGCGTTGAAGAGGGAGATACGCAGTATTTT.

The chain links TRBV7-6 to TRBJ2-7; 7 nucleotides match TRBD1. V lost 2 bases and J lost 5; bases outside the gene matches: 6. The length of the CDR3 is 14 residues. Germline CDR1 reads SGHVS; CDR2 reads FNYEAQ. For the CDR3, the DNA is TGTGCCAGCAGCTTAATACCGGGACAGCACGAGCAGTACTTC. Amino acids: CASSLIPGQHEQYF.

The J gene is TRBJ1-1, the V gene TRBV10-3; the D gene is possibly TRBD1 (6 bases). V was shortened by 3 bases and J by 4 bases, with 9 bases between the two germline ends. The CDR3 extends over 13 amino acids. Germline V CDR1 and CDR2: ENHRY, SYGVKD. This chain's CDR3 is CAISEGRGTEAFF. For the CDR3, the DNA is TGTGCCATCAGTGAAGGCAGGGGCACTGAAGCTTTCTTT.

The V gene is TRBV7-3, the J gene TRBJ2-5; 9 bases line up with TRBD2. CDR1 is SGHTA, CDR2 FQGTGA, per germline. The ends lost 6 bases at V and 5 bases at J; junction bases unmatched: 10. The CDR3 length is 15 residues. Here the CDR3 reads CASSYGGLARETQYF. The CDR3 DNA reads TGTGCCAGCAGTTACGGGGGACTAGCTAGGGAGACCCAGTACTTC.

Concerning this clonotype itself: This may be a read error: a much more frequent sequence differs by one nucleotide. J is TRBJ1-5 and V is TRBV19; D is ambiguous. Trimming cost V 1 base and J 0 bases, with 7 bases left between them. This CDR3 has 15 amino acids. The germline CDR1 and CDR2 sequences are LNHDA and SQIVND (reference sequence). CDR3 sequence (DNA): TGTGCCAGTAGTATAGTGGGAAATAGCAATCAGCCCCAGCATTTT. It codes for CASSIVGNSNQPQHF.

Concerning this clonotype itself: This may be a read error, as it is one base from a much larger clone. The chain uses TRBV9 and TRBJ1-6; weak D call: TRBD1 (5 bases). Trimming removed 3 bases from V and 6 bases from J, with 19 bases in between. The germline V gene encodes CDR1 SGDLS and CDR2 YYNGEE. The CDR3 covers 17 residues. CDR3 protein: CASSAPSGWRGNSPLHF. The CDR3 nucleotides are TGTGCCAGCAGCGCTCCTTCAGGGTGGCGCGGTAATTCACCCCTCCACTTT.

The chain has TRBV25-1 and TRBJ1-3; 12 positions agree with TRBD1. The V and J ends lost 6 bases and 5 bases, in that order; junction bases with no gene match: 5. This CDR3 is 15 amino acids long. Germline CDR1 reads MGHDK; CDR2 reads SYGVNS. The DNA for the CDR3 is TGTGCCAGCAGCGGGGGACAGGGGGCCCGAAACACCATATATTTT. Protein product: CASSGGQGARNTIYF. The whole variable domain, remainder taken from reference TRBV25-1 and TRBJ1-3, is EADIYQTPRYLVIGTGKKITLECSQTMGHDKMYWYQQDPGMELHLIHYSYGVNSTEKGDLSSESTVSRIRTEHFPLTLESARPSHTSQYLCASSGGQGARNTIYFGEGSWLTVV.

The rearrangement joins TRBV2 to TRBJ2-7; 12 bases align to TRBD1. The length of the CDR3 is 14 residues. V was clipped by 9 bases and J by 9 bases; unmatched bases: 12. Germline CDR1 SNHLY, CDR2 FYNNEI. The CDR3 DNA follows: TGTGCCAGTCAACCGGGACAGGGGGCGCGGCGGCAGTACTTC. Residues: CASQPGQGARRQYF.

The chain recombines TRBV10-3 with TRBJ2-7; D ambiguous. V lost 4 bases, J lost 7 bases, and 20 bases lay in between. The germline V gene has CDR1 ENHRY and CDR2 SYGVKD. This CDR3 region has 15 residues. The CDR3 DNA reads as TGTGCCATCAGTGCCACTATCCCAGATACTTGGGAGCAGTACTTC. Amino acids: CAISATIPDTWEQYF.

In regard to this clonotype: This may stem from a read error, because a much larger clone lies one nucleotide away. The CDR3 nucleotides read TGTGCCAGCAGCGTAGAAGCGGGGGGGCGCGAGACCCATTACTTC. It yields the protein CASSVEAGGRETHYF. This sequence joins TRBV25-1 and TRBJ2-5; 10 nucleotides align to TRBD2. The CDR3 is made up of 15 amino acids. The germline V gene encodes CDR1 MGHDK and CDR2 SYGVNS. The complete variable domain, with remaining parts taken from reference TRBV25-1 and TRBJ2-5, reads EADIYQTPRYLVIGTGKKITLECSQTMGHDKMYWYQQDPGMELHLIHYSYGVNSTEKGDLSSESTVSRIRTEHFPLTLESARPSHTSQYLCASSVEAGGRETHYFGPGTRLLVL.

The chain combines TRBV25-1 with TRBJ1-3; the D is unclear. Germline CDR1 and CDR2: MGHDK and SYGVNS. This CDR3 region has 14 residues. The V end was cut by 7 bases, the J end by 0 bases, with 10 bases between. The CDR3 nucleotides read TGTGCCAGCACCCCGGGCGACTCTGGAAACACCATATATTTT. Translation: CASTPGDSGNTIYF.